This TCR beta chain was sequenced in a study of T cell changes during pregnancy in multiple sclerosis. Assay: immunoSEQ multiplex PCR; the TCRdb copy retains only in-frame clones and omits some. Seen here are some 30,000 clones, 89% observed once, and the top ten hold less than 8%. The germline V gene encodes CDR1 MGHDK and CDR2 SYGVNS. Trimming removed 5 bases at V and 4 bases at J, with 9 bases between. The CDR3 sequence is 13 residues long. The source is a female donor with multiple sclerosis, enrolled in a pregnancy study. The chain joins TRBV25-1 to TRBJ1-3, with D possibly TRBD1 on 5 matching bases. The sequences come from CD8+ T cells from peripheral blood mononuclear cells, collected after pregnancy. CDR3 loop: CASSWRGGNTIYF. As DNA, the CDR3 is TGTGCCAGCAGTTGGAGGGGAGGAAACACCATATATTTT.